This T cell receptor beta chain was captured by sequencing in a study of CD8 T cells in Susac syndrome. RNA, at about 0.45 to 1 ug, was reverse transcribed with random hexamers. The authors amplified TCR beta CDR3 across 54 Vbeta and 13 Jbeta using immunoSEQ multiplex PCR. TCRdb called the immunoSEQ multiplex PCR reads again in MiXCR, with one record for every CDR3 protein. The sample records tens of thousands of distinct CDR3 sequences, 94% being singletons. A note on this clonotype: What it binds is unknown.

This CDR3 is 15 amino acids long. Germline V gene data show CDR1 as SGHRS and CDR2 as YFSETQ. Unmatched junction bases numbered 5, after V lost 1 base and J lost 4 bases. Healthy donors constituted the control group, matched for age and sex. Points from the study as a whole: It was acknowledged in the study that the number of individuals who were included in its TCR sequencing and HLA analysis was relatively small.

The chain has TRBV5-1 and TRBJ2-1, with 7 nucleotides matching TRBD1. The receptor's source is a human donor in good health. The sequenced material came from CD8+ T cells from PBMCs. The CDR3 loop is CASSLTGAGYNEQFF. In DNA, the CDR3 is TGCGCCAGCAGCTTGACAGGGGCTGGGTACAATGAGCAGTTCTTC.